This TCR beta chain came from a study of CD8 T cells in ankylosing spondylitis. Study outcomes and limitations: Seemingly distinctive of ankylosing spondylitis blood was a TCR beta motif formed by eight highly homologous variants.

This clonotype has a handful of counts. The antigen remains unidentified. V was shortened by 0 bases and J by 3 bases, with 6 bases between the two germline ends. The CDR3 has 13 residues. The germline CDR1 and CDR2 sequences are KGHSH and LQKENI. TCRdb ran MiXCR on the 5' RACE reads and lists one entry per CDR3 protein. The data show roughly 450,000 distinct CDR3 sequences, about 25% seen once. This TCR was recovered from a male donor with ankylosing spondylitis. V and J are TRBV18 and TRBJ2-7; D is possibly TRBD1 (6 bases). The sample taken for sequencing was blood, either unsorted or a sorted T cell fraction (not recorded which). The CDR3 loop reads CASSPPGHYEQYF. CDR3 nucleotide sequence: TGTGCCAGCTCACCACCGGGACACTACGAGCAGTACTTC.